The present T cell receptor beta chain was sequenced within a study of CD8 T cells in Susac syndrome. Sequencing of TCR beta was performed on blood CD8+ and CD4+ T cells. The CDR3 sequence is 14 residues long. The trim removed 4 bases at V and 10 bases at J, leaving 3 bases unmatched. Germline V CDR1 and CDR2: LGHNA, YNFKEQ. An input of roughly 0.45 to 1 ug of RNA was subjected to reverse transcription using random hexamers. TCRdb fed the immunoSEQ multiplex PCR reads into MiXCR, producing one record per CDR3 protein. The sample carries roughly 84,000 distinct CDR3 sequences, roughly 96% recorded once.

Sample: CD8+ T cells from PBMCs. This clonotype was sampled from a human donor with Susac syndrome. The chain employs TRBV4-2 and TRBJ1-6, with 11 bases identical to TRBD1. In DNA form, the CDR3 reads TGTGCCAGCAGCCCCGGGACAGGGGGGTCACCCCTCCACTTT. This gives the protein CASSPGTGGSPLHF.